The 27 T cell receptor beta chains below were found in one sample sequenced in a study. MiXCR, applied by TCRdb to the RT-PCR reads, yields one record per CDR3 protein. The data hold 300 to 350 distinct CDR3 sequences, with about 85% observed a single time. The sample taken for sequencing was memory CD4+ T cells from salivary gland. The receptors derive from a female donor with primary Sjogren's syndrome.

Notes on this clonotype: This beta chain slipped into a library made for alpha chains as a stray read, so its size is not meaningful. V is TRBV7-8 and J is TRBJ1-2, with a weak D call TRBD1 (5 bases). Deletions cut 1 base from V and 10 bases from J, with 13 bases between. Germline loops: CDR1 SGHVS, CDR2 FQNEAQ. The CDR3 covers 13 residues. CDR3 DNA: TGTGCCAGCAGCTTAGGGGACCGCCCTGACTACACCTTC. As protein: CASSLGDRPDYTF. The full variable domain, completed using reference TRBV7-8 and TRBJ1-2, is GAGVSQSPRYKVAKRGQDVALRCDPISGHVSLFWYQQALGQGPEFLTYFQNEAQLDKSGLPSDRFFAERPEGSVSTLKIQRTQQEDSAVYLCASSLGDRPDYTFGSGTRLTVV.

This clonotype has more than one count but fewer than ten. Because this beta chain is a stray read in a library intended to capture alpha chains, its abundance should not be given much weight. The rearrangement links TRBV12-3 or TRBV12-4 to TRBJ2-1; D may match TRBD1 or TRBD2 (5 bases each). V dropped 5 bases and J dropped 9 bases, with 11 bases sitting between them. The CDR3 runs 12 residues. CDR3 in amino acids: CASSPQRGEQFF. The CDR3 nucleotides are TGTGCCAGCAGTCCACAGAGGGGTGAGCAGTTCTTC.

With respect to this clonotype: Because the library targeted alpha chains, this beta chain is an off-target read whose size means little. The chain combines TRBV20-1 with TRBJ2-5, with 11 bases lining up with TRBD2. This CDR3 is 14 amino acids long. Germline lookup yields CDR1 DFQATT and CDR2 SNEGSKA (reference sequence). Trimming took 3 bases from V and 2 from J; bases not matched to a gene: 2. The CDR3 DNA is TGCAGTGCTAGTATAGCGGGGGGGCAAGAGACCCAGTACTTC. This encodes CSASIAGGQETQYF.

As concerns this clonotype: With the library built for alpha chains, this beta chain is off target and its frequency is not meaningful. The CDR3 DNA is TGTGCCACCAAACAGGGCGGCGGGGAGCTGTTTTTT. As protein: CATKQGGGELFF. The chain uses TRBV6-2 or TRBV6-3 and TRBJ2-2, with a tentative D call TRBD1 (6 bases). Trimming removed 10 bases at V and 7 bases at J, with 13 bases between. The CDR3 consists of 12 residues. Germline-derived CDR1 and CDR2 are MNHEY and SVGEGT.

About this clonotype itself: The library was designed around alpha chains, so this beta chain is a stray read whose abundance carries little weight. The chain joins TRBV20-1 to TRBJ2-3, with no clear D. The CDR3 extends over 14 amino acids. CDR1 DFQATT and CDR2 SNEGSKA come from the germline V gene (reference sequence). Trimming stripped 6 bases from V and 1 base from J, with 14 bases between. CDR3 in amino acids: CSAGSGLGTDTQYF. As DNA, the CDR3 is TGCAGTGCCGGGTCCGGTCTTGGCACAGATACGCAGTATTTT.

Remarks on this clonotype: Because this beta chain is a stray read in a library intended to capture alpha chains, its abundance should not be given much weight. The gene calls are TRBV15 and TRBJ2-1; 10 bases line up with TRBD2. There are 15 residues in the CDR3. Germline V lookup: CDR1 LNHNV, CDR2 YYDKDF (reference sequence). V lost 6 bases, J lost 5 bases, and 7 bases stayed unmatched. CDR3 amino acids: CATSGVLAGDNEQFF. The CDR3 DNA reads TGTGCCACCAGTGGGGTGCTAGCGGGAGACAATGAGCAGTTCTTC. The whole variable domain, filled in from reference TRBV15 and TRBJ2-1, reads DAMVIQNPRYQVTQFGKPVTLSCSQTLNHNVMYWYQQKSSQAPKLLFHYYDKDFNNEADTPDNFQSRRPNTSFCFLDIRSPGLGDTAMYLCATSGVLAGDNEQFFGPGTRLTVL.

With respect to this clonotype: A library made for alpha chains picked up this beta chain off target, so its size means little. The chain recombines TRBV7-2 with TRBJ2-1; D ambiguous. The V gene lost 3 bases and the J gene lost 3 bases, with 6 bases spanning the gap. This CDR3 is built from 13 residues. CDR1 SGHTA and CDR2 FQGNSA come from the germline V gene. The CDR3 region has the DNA TGTGCCAGCAGCTTGCCCTTCTACAATGAGCAGTTCTTC. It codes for CASSLPFYNEQFF.

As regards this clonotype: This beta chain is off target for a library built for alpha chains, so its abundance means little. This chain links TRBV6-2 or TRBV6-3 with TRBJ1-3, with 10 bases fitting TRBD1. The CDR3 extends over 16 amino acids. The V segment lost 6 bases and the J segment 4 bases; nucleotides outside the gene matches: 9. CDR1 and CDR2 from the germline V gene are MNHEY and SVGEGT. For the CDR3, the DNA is TGTGCCAGCAGGACCGGGACAGGGGCCTTCGGAAACACCATATATTTT. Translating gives CASRTGTGAFGNTIYF.

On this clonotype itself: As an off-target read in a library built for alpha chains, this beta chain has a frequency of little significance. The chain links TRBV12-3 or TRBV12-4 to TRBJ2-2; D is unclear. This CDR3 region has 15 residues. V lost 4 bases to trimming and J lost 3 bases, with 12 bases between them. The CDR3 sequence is CASSWWRQYTGELFF. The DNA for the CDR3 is TGTGCCAGCAGTTGGTGGCGGCAGTACACCGGGGAGCTGTTTTTT.

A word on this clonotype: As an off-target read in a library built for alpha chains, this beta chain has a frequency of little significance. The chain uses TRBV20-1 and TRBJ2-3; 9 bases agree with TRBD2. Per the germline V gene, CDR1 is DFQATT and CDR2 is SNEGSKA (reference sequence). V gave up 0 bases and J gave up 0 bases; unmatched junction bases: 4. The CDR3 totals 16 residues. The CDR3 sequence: CSARDPLAGSTDTQYF. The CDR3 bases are TGCAGTGCTAGAGATCCCCTAGCGGGGAGCACAGATACGCAGTATTTT.

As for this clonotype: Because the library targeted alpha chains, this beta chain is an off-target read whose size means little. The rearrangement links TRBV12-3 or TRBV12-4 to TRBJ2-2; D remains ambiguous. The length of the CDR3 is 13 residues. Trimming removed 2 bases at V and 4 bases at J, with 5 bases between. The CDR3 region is CASSLTVTGELFF. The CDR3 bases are TGTGCCAGCAGTTTAACTGTCACCGGGGAGCTGTTTTTT.

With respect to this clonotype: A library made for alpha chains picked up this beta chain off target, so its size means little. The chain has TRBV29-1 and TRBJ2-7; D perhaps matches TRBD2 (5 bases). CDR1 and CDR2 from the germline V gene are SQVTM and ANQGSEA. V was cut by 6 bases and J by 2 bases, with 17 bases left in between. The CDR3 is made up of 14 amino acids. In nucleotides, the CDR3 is TGCAGCGTAGCGGCGGGTGTCAAACCCTACGAGCAGTACTTC. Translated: CSVAAGVKPYEQYF.

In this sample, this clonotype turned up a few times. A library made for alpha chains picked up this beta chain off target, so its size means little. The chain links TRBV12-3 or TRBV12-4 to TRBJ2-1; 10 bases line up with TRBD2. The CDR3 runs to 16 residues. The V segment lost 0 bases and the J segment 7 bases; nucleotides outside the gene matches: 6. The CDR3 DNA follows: TGTGCCAGCAGTTTAGCCGCACTAGCGGGGCAAAATGAGCAGTTCTTC. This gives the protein CASSLAALAGQNEQFF.

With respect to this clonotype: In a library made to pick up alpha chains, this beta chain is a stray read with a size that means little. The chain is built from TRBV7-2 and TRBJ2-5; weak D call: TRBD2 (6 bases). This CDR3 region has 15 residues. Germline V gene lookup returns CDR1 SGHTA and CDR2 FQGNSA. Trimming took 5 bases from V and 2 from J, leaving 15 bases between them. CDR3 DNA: TGTGCCAGCAGCCCGCAGGCTAGCGAACAAGAGACCCAGTACTTC. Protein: CASSPQASEQETQYF.

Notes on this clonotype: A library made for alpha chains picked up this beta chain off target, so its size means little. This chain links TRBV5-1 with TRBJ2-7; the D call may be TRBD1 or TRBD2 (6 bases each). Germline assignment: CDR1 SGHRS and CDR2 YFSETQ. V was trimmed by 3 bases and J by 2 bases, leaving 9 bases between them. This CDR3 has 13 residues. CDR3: CASSWGATYEQYF. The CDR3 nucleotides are TGCGCCAGCAGCTGGGGGGCTACCTACGAGCAGTACTTC.

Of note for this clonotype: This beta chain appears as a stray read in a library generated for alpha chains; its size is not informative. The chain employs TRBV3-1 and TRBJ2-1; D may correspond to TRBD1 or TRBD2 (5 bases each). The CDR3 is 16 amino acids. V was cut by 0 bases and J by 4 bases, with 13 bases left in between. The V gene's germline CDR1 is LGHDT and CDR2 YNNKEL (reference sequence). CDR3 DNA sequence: TGTGCCAGCAGCCAAGATATTGGGTGGGGGTACAATGAGCAGTTCTTC. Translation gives CASSQDIGWGYNEQFF.

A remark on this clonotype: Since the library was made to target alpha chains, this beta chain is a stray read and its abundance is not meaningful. CDR3 loop: CASSLDRSIAEQFF. The CDR3 DNA follows: TGTGCCAGCAGCTTAGACCGGTCGATAGCTGAGCAGTTCTTC. This chain joins TRBV7-2 and TRBJ2-1; D not resolved. Trimming took 1 base from V and 9 from J, leaving 13 bases between them. This CDR3 is built from 14 residues. Looked up from germline, CDR1 is SGHTA and CDR2 is FQGNSA. Looking up the rest from reference TRBV7-2 and TRBJ2-1 gives the full variable domain: GAGVSQSPSNKVTEKGKDVELRCDPISGHTALYWYRQSLGQGLEFLIYFQGNSAPDKSGLPSDRFSAERTGGSVSTLTIQRTQQEDSAVYLCASSLDRSIAEQFFGPGTRLTVL.

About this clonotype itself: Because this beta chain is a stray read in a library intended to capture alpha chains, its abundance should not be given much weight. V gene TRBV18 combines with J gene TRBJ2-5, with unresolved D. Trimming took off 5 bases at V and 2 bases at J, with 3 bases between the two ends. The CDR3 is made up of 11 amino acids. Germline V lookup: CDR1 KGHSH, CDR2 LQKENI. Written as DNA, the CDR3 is TGTGCCAGCTCATCTCAAGAGACCCAGTACTTC. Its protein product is CASSSQETQYF.

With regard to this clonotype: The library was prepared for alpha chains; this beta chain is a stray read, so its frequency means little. The CDR3, as DNA: TGTGCCAGCTCACCCACGTCGGGGGGCCAAGGAAACATTCAGTACTTC. Amino acids: CASSPTSGGQGNIQYF. The V and J genes are TRBV18 and TRBJ2-4, with a possible D match to TRBD2 (7 bases). Trimming shortened V by 3 bases and J by 6 bases, and 18 bases separated the two germline ends. CDR1 is KGHSH, CDR2 LQKENI, per germline. The CDR3 extends over 16 amino acids.

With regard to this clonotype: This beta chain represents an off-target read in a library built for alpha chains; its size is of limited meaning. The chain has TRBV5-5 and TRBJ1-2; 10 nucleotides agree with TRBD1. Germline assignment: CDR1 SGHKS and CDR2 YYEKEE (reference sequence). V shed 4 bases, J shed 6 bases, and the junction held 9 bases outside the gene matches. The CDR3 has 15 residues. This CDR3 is CASSEPGQGYHGYTF. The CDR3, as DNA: TGTGCCAGCAGCGAGCCGGGACAGGGGTACCATGGCTACACCTTC.

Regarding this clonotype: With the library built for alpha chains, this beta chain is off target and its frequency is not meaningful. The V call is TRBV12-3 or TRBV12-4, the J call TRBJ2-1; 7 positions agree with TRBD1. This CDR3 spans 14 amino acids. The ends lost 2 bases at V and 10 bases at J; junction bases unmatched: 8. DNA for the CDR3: TGTGCCAGCAGTTTACGCGTAGGGGGCTTGGAGCAGTTCTTC. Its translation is CASSLRVGGLEQFF.

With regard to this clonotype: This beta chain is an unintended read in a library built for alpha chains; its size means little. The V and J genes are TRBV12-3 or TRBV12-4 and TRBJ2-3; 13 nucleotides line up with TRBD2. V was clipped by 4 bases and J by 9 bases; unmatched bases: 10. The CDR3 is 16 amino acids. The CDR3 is CASSSRTSGGLGTQYF. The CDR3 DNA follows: TGTGCCAGCAGTTCCCGGACTAGCGGGGGTTTGGGGACGCAGTATTTT.

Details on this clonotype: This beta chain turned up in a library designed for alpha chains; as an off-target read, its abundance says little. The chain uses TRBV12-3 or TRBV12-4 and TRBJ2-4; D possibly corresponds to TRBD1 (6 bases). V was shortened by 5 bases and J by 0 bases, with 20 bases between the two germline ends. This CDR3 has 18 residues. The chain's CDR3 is CASSPTQGRQLAKNIQYF. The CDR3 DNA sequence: TGTGCCAGCAGTCCAACCCAGGGGCGCCAGCTAGCCAAAAACATTCAGTACTTC.

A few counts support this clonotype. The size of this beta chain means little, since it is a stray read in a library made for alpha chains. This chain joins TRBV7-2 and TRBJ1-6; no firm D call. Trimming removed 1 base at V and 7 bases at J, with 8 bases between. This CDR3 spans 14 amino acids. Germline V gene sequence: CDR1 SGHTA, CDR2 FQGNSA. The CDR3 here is CASSLVSPNSPLHF. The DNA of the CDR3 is TGTGCCAGCAGCTTAGTGTCCCCCAATTCACCCCTCCACTTT.

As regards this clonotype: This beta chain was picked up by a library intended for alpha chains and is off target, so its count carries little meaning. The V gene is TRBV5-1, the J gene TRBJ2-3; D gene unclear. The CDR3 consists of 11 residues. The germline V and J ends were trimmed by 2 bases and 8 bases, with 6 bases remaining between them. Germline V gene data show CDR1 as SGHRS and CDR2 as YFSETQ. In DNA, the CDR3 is TGCGCCAGCAGCTTAGGAATTACGCAGTATTTT. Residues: CASSLGITQYF.

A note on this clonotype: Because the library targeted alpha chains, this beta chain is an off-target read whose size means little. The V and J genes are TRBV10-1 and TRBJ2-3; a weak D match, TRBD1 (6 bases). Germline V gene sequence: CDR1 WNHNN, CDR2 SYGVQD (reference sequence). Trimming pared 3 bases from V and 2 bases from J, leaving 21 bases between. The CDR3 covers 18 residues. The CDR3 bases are TGCGCCAGCAGTGACCCCAGGGGCTCATCGAGGGACACAGATACGCAGTATTTT. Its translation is CASSDPRGSSRDTDTQYF.

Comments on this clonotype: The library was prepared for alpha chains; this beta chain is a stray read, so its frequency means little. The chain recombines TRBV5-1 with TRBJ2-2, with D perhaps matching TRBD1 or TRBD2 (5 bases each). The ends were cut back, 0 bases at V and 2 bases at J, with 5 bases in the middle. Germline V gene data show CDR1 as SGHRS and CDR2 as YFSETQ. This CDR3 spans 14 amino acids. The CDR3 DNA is TGCGCCAGCAGCTTGGGGGACAACACCGGGGAGCTGTTTTTT. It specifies CASSLGDNTGELFF.